This passage covers 11 T cell receptor beta chains from one sample sequenced in a study of blood T cell repertoires in COVID-19 (dated by TCRdb to about 2020). The library was made by the immunoSEQ multiplex PCR assay. Here the immuneACCESS table is served through TCRdb, limited to in-frame sequences with V and J called. Missing clones are a known gap in these copies; in checked studies unresolved V genes cover under half, and the rest lacks a known reason. This sample lists under 550,000 clones; around 90% were detected once. The ten largest make up 0.65% to 1% of the sample. Sequencing was done on a sample of peripheral blood. These receptors came from a man between 18 and 29 years old with COVID-19, enrolled during active disease.

The rearrangement uses TRBV13 and TRBJ2-1; 12 nucleotides agree with TRBD2. The CDR3 totals 20 residues. The germline V gene encodes CDR1 PRHDT and CDR2 FYEKMQ (reference sequence). V shed 2 bases, J shed 2 bases, and the junction held 13 bases outside the gene matches. The CDR3 DNA sequence: TGTGCCAGCAGCTTAACCAAGCTAGCGGGAGGGCCGGGAGCCTACAATGAGCAGTTCTTC. Protein: CASSLTKLAGGPGAYNEQFF.

J is TRBJ1-1 and V is TRBV7-2; D is perhaps TRBD1 (5 bases). Trimming stripped 0 bases from V and 1 base from J, with 9 bases between. From germline, CDR1 is SGHTA and CDR2 FQGNSA. The CDR3 extends over 15 amino acids. The CDR3 DNA reads as TGTGCCAGCAGCTTAGCCGTGACAGCGAACACTGAAGCTTTCTTT. Translation gives CASSLAVTANTEAFF.

Turning to this clone: Other DNA sequences within the sample encode an identical CDR3. The chain uses TRBV2 and TRBJ2-5, with 7 positions matching TRBD1. V gave up 6 bases and J gave up 1 base; unmatched junction bases: 2. CDR3 length equals 13 residues. Germline V gene sequence: CDR1 SNHLY, CDR2 FYNNEI. CDR3 DNA sequence: TGTGCCAGCAGCGGGGACAGCCAAGAGACCCAGTACTTC. Protein: CASSGDSQETQYF.

The genes are TRBV5-8 and TRBJ2-6; 7 nucleotides match TRBD1. After removal of 2 bases from V and 2 bases from J, the junction contained 7 bases not matched to a gene. Germline CDR1 and CDR2: SGHTS and YDEGEE. The CDR3 covers 17 residues. The CDR3 here is CASSFYTGVAGANVLTF. The CDR3 DNA reads TGTGCCAGCAGCTTCTACACAGGGGTCGCTGGGGCCAACGTCCTGACTTTC. Variable domain in full (rest from reference TRBV5-8 and TRBJ2-6): EAGVTQSPTHLIKTRGQQATLRCSPISGHTSVYWYQQALGLGLQFLLWYDEGEERNRGNFPPRFSGRQFPNYSSELNVNALELEDSALYLCASSFYTGVAGANVLTFGAGSRLTVL.

This chain joins TRBV24-1 and TRBJ2-2, with 15 bases aligning to TRBD2. The trim removed 2 bases at V and 7 bases at J, leaving 4 bases unmatched. The CDR3 extends over 17 amino acids. Looked up from germline, CDR1 is KGHDR and CDR2 is SFDVKD. CDR3 sequence: CATSDWGLAGGNGELFF. In DNA form, the CDR3 reads TGTGCCACCAGTGATTGGGGACTAGCGGGAGGAAACGGGGAGCTGTTTTTT.

In its sample, this clone was seen a few times. V gene TRBV19 combines with J gene TRBJ1-4, with 8 bases aligning to TRBD1. This CDR3 has 10 residues. The junction had 0 bases not matched to a gene; V was cut back by 11 bases and J by 7 bases. The germline gives CDR1 LNHDA, CDR2 SQIVND (reference sequence). The CDR3 loop reads CAGTGEKLFF. The CDR3 coding sequence is TGTGCCGGGACAGGTGAAAAACTGTTTTTT.

This chain connects TRBV24-1 to TRBJ1-4; TRBD1 is a possible D gene (5 bases). V was shortened by 5 bases and J by 8 bases, with 11 bases between the two germline ends. The CDR3 covers 13 residues. In germline, CDR1 is KGHDR, CDR2 SFDVKD. The CDR3 DNA is TGTGCCACCAGTGCAGGGAACGGGGAAAAACTGTTTTTT. Translating gives CATSAGNGEKLFF.

This clone was detected once. The chain uses TRBV7-5 and TRBJ2-1; whether TRBD2, the table's D call, matches the DNA was not checked. TRBV7-5 is recorded as a pseudogene. The CDR3 consists of 17 residues. CDR3: CVRSSGLAGAPYNEQFF. CDR3 nucleotides: TGTGTCAGAAGCTCGGGACTAGCGGGGGCTCCCTACAATGAGCAGTTCTTC.

The V call is TRBV18, the J call TRBJ2-3, with D maybe TRBD2 (6 bases). The V gene lost 5 bases and the J gene lost 3 bases, with 9 bases spanning the gap. Germline V gene lookup returns CDR1 KGHSH and CDR2 LQKENI. The CDR3 spans 13 residues. CDR3 in DNA: TGTGCCAGCTCATCCGGGACTACAGATACGCAGTATTTT. Protein product: CASSSGTTDTQYF.

The V call is TRBV11-3, the J call TRBJ2-1; 13 positions match TRBD2. The germline V gene encodes CDR1 SGHNT and CDR2 YENEEA. This CDR3 contains 19 residues. V shed 0 bases and J 4 bases; nucleotides not matched to a gene: 9. DNA for the CDR3: TGTGCCAGCAGCTTAGATGTTTGGGGGACTAGCGGGATTTACAATGAGCAGTTCTTC. Translating it yields CASSLDVWGTSGIYNEQFF.

The gene calls are TRBV24-1 and TRBJ2-7; 9 nucleotides line up with TRBD1. Germline CDR1 is KGHDR and CDR2 is SFDVKD. The CDR3 covers 14 residues. Germline trimming cut 4 bases from V and 6 bases from J; bases unmatched to any gene: 6. CDR3 coding DNA: TGTGCCACCAGTGAGTCCCTGACAGGGGGCGAGCAGTACTTC. This gives the protein CATSESLTGGEQYF.